This TCR beta chain was captured by sequencing in a study of blood T cell repertoires in COVID-19. Study-wide background: COVID-19 samples collected from the United States, Italy and Spain covered acute and convalescent phases. The analysed material was cDNA or gDNA that came from T cells, B-cell-depleted T cells, or PBMCs.

Germline loops: CDR1 MDHEN, CDR2 SYDVKM. CDR3 length: 17 amino acids. The ends lost 3 bases at V and 1 base at J; junction bases unmatched: 8. Per the authors' pipeline: Estimation of nucleated cell counts relied on the amplification of reference gene primers. Sequencing used immunoSEQ multiplex PCR; TCRdb keeps in-frame clones, though not all of them. The V and J calls and clone size are taken from that table; D and trimming were inferred from the DNA. The data show about 64,000 clones, with 70% to 90% seen just once and 1.2% held by the top ten. The sample consisted of peripheral blood. V is TRBV28 and J is TRBJ1-5; the match to TRBD1 covers 8 bases. The source is a man aged 35 to 55 with acute or convalescent COVID-19. The CDR3 spells CASSFRTGGQSNQPQHF. The DNA for the CDR3 is TGTGCCAGCAGTTTTCGTACAGGGGGACAGAGCAATCAGCCCCAGCATTTT.